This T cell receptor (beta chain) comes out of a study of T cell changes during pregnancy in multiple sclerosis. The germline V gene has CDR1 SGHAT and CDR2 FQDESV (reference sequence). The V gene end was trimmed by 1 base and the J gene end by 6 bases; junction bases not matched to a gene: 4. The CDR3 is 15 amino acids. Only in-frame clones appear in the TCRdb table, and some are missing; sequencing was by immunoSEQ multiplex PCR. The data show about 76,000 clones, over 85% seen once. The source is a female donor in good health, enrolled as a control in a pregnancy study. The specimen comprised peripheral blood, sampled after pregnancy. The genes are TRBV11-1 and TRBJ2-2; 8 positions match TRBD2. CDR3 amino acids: CASSLGSGGAGELFF. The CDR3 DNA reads TGTGCCAGCAGCTTAGGATCGGGAGGGGCCGGGGAGCTGTTTTTT.